This is a list of T cell receptor beta chains from one sample in a study of blood T cell repertoires in COVID-19. The table came from immunoSEQ multiplex PCR; TCRdb's copy has only in-frame clones and leaves some out. In the table there are approximately 280,000 clones, 75% to 90% of which are singletons. Specimen: peripheral blood. These receptor sequences come from a woman in her sixties or seventies with acute or convalescent COVID-19. Each CDR3 is given without its conserved first and last residue.

j_call v_call cdr3_aa
TRBJ2-2 TRBV11-2 ASSSVRGEFTGELF
TRBJ2-2 TRBV29-1 SVEGQGLGTGELF
TRBJ1-5 TRBV6-5 ASGTGKPQH
TRBJ1-2 TRBV28 ASSSEGANGYT
TRBJ2-7 TRBV27 ASSTLDREDNEQY
TRBJ2-7 TRBV27 ASSLSPLPLAATGGGYEQY
TRBJ2-7 TRBV2 ASSSTSYEQY
TRBJ2-7 TRBV11-3 ASSPSPASYEQY
TRBJ1-1 TRBV7-9 ASSLGPGGGTEAF
TRBJ2-5 TRBV7-9 ASSLAGAGGAETQY
TRBJ1-3 TRBV27 ASRPVHSGNTIY
TRBJ2-1 TRBV5-1 ASSLGGWLAIGHNEQF
TRBJ1-6 TRBV5-4 ASSLGGAARNSPLH
TRBJ1-1 TRBV7-3 ASSAQGMSTEAF
TRBJ2-2 TRBV7-2 ASSLASNTGELF
TRBJ2-7 TRBV20-1 SVSGGQGAYEQY
TRBJ2-7 TRBV7-9 ASSWGTREQY
TRBJ1-1 TRBV4-1 ASSQAKGGVGEAF
TRBJ1-6 TRBV13 ASSKGQGVSYNSPLH
TRBJ1-2 TRBV19 ASSRDRINYGYT
TRBJ1-4 TRBV27 ASSLRGVGEKLF
TRBJ1-2 TRBV5-1 ASSLGQGAGSRGYT
TRBJ1-4 TRBV11-1 ASSSDRGVEKLF
TRBJ2-5 TRBV4-1 ASSQDPPGGRQETQY
TRBJ1-4 TRBV18 ASSPGQDREKLF
TRBJ1-6 TRBV28 ASRQGNSPLH
TRBJ1-5 TRBV19 ASSKRQWGSNQPQH